This TCR beta chain was profiled in a study of tumor-infiltrating lymphocytes in primary liver carcinoma. For the study at large: There were roughly 3.65 to 7.13 million productive TCRbeta reads per sample, a yield similar across tissue types.

Findings and caveats of the study: It was tumor-adjacent and tumor-blood pairs that overlapped less than tumor region pairs did.

Germline V lookup: CDR1 SGHAT, CDR2 FQNNGV. The CDR3 contains 18 residues. Extraction of RNA together with DNA used about 18-30 mg of unsorted bulk tissue. Infection with HBV was chronic in patients; they were treatment-naive. From approximately 0.5 ug of total RNA, TCR beta-specific cDNA was reverse-transcribed using a constant-region primer. For TCR beta, libraries were produced by three nested multiplex PCR rounds using slightly modified ARM-PCR. In the first two PCR rounds, TRBV1-TRBV30 forward primers were paired with a C-beta reverse primer, and each round lasted roughly 9 cycles. In TCRdb, the multiplex PCR reads were re-called with MiXCR into one record per CDR3 protein. Among under 30,000 distinct CDR3 sequences, over 60% were seen once, and the ten largest hold 46%. On this clonotype: Its matching antigen is unknown. Its ends do not fully match the called genes, so a read error is possible.

Specimen: liver tumor tissue from sampling region 3. Subset here: tumor region T3, left-lateral pole. V gene TRBV11-2 combines with J gene TRBJ2-5, with D possibly being TRBD2 (5 bases). This clonotype originated in a man aged 40-50 years with primary liver carcinoma and hepatitis B virus infection. In DNA, the CDR3 is TGTGGCAGCAGCTTAGCGAGGCTAGCCATGGGAAAAGAAGAGACCCAGTACTTC. Encoded protein: CGSSLARLAMGKEETQYF.